This TCR beta chain was sequenced for a study of regulatory T cells in long-lasting Graves disease. In building TCR beta libraries, iRepertoire HTBI primers were used together with Arm-PCR of CDR3 regions. Per the study methods: From all samples, identification returned 14 TRBJ and approximately 67 TRBV segments. Each CDR3 protein is one row after TCRdb ran MiXCR on the multiplex PCR reads. Here the V and J calls rest on TCRdb's processing, not on the authors' analysis. The table has about 220,000 distinct CDR3 sequences, roughly a fifth seen once; the top ten hold 10% to 15%. A remark on this clonotype: A much larger clonotype is one base distant, so this may be a read error. Lacking the conserved final phenylalanine or tryptophan, this CDR3 likely reflects a read error.

Specified time point: newly diagnosed GD, antithyroid drugs for less than 3 months. Construction of the TCR library relied on RNA isolated from PBMCs. The CDR3 is 16 amino acids. The germline CDR1 and CDR2 sequences are SGHDN and FVKESK. The V and J ends lost 0 bases and 1 base respectively, with 13 bases between them. The same sample was also used in a study of T cells in Graves' hyperthyroidism and ophthalmopathy.

The rearrangement links TRBV14 to TRBJ2-7; D possibly corresponds to TRBD1 (6 bases). Sequenced here: peripheral blood mononuclear cells (PBMCs), sampled at new diagnosis, from a patient treated with antithyroid drugs. This TCR derives from a woman between 25 and 40 years old with Graves disease. CDR3 sequence: CASSQDPWTASYEQYL. In DNA form, the CDR3 reads TGTGCCAGCAGCCAAGACCCCTGGACAGCATCCTACGAGCAGTACCTC.